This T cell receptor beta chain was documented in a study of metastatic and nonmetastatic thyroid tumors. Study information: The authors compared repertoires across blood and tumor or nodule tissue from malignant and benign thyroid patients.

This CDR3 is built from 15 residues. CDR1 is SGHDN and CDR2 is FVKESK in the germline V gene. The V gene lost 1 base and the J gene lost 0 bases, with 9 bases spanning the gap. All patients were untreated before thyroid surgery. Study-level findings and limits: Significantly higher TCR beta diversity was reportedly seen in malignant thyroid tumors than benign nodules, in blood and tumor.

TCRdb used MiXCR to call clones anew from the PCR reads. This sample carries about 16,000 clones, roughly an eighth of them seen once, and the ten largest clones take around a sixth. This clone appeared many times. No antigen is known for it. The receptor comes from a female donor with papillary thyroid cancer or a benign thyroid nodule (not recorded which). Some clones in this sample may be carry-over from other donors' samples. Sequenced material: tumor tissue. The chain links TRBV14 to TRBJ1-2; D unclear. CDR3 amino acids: CASSQGGRANYGYTF. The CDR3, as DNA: TGTGCCAGCAGCCAAGGCGGGAGAGCTAACTATGGCTACACCTTC.